The rows below give T cell receptor beta chains drawn from one sample of a study of T cells after yellow fever vaccination. Each CDR3 protein is one row after TCRdb ran MiXCR on the 5' RACE reads. The data hold 300,000 to 400,000 distinct CDR3 sequences, with approximately 13% observed a single time. Sequenced material: CD4+ T cells sorted from PBMCs, taken 15 days after the yellow fever booster vaccination. Receptors originate from a man aged 18 to 29 who received the YFV17D yellow fever vaccine. The CDR3 runs from the conserved cysteine through the conserved F or W. A D gene is named only where the DNA matches it firmly. Clone size appears in some rows only: once, few, many, or a class for an expanded clone.

v_call	clone_size	d_call	j_call	cdr3_nt	cdr3_aa
TRBV12-3/TRBV12-4	few	TRBD1	TRBJ2-4	TGTGCCAGCAGACGACAGGGAGAGGCCAAAAACATTCAGTACTTC	CASRRQGEAKNIQYF
TRBV24-1	many	NA	TRBJ2-5	TGTGCCACCGCCGCGGGAGAGACCCAGTACTTC	CATAAGETQYF
TRBV5-1	few	TRBD1	TRBJ1-1	TGCGCCAGCAGCTTGACTAACAGGGGGCGGAACACTGAAGCTTTCTTT	CASSLTNRGRNTEAFF
TRBV29-1	few	NA	TRBJ2-5	TGCAGCTCCCGCCGGGACTTACAAGAGACCCAGTACTTC	CSSRRDLQETQYF
TRBV20-1	NA	NA	TRBJ1-1	TGCAGTGCTAGGAGGGTGAACACTGAAGCTTTCTTT	CSARRVNTEAFF
TRBV5-1	many	NA	TRBJ2-3	TGCGCCAGCAGTCGTGCGGCTAGCACAGATACGCAGTATTTT	CASSRAASTDTQYF
TRBV6-1	NA	NA	TRBJ2-2	TGTGCCAGCAGTGAACTAGGGATGGCATCGGCCGGGGAGCTGTTTTTT	CASSELGMASAGELFF
TRBV12-3/TRBV12-4	many	NA	TRBJ2-3	TGTGCCAGCAGTGGTAGCCGGGGGTTACCCACAGATACGCAGTATTTT	CASSGSRGLPTDTQYF
TRBV5-1	few	NA	TRBJ2-5	TGCGCCAGCAGCTTGTTCGGCTCCGCGGAGACCCAGTACTTC	CASSLFGSAETQYF
TRBV28	few	TRBD2	TRBJ2-5	TGTGCCAGCACCTTGGGGACTAGCGGGGGGTCGGAGACCCAGTACTTC	CASTLGTSGGSETQYF
TRBV20-1	many	NA	TRBJ2-7	TGCAGTGCTACCTCGACTAGTTTCTACGAGCAGTACTTC	CSATSTSFYEQYF
TRBV10-3	NA	NA	TRBJ2-3	TGTGCCATCAAACCCCAGGGGGGTGGATCCGCAGATACGCAGTATTTT	CAIKPQGGGSADTQYF
TRBV6-5	NA	TRBD1	TRBJ1-1	TGTGCCAGCAGCTTATGGACAGGGGGATCCATGAACACTGAAGCTTTCTTT	CASSLWTGGSMNTEAFF
TRBV7-2	NA	TRBD1	TRBJ1-2	TGTGCCAGCAGCTCGACAGGGGATAACTATGGCTACACCTTC	CASSSTGDNYGYTF
TRBV20-1	NA	NA	TRBJ1-5	TGCAGTGCACCTGCATGGGCTAAGACAGTCGGCAATCAGCCCCAGCATTTT	CSAPAWAKTVGNQPQHF
TRBV7-2	few	NA	TRBJ1-5	TGTGCCAGCAGCTTAGCGCCGGGGGCCAGTCAGCCCCAGCATTTT	CASSLAPGASQPQHF
TRBV24-1	NA	NA	TRBJ2-5	TGTGCCACCAGTCCGGGGGACAGAAACGATCGGGAGACCCAGTACTTC	CATSPGDRNDRETQYF
TRBV7-8	NA	NA	TRBJ2-7	TGTGCCAGCAGCTTAGCTAGCGGTAGCTCCTACGAGCAGTACTTC	CASSLASGSSYEQYF
TRBV10-3	few	TRBD1	TRBJ2-3	TGTGCCATCAGTGGACAGGGGGCGAGCACAGATACGCAGTATTTT	CAISGQGASTDTQYF
TRBV28	many	NA	TRBJ1-1	TGTGCCAGCAGTTTATCGGGGTTGGTGGGAAGGGGCACTGAAGCTTTCTTT	CASSLSGLVGRGTEAFF
TRBV7-9	NA	NA	TRBJ2-5	TGTGCCAGCAGCCAACCTAGGGGGCAAGAGACCCAGTACTTC	CASSQPRGQETQYF
TRBV5-1	few	TRBD2	TRBJ2-5	TGCGCCAGCAGCTTGGCCGTCGGGGGGGCCCCAGAGACCCAGTACTTC	CASSLAVGGAPETQYF
TRBV20-1	many	NA	TRBJ2-7	TGCAGTGCTAGGGACTCGGGACTCTTCTACGAGCAGTACTTC	CSARDSGLFYEQYF
TRBV4-3	few	NA	TRBJ1-3	TGCGCCAGCAGTACGATCCAGGGCTCTGGAAACACCATATATTTT	CASSTIQGSGNTIYF
TRBV11-3	few	NA	TRBJ2-5	TGTGCCAGCAGCTTAGGTGCCAGTTCTCGAGAGACCCAGTACTTC	CASSLGASSRETQYF
TRBV29-1	NA	NA	TRBJ2-7	TGCAGCGGGTTAGGTGCAGGGGCCCCGTCCTACGAGCAGTACTTC	CSGLGAGAPSYEQYF
TRBV4-1	NA	TRBD2	TRBJ2-2	TGCGCCAGCAGCCAAGACAGCGGGGCCGGGGAGCTGTTTTTT	CASSQDSGAGELFF
TRBV7-2	few	NA	TRBJ2-3	TGTGCCAGCAGCCCGTCGCGGGGCCCGATCACAGATACGCAGTATTTT	CASSPSRGPITDTQYF
TRBV5-1	few	TRBD1	TRBJ2-2	TGCGCCAGCAGCTCTGGGACAGGGGACTCCGGGGAGCTGTTTTTT	CASSSGTGDSGELFF
TRBV10-3	few	TRBD2	TRBJ2-3	TGTGCCATCAGTGAGAGGCTAGCGGGGGGGCCTCCAGATACGCAGTATTTT	CAISERLAGGPPDTQYF
TRBV29-1	few	NA	TRBJ1-1	TGCAGCGTCCGTCTGGGGGGGAACACTGAAGCTTTCTTT	CSVRLGGNTEAFF
TRBV4-1	few	NA	TRBJ2-2	TGCGCCAGCAGCCAAGCCGGCGGGCCCCCCGGGGAGCTGTTTTTT	CASSQAGGPPGELFF
TRBV18	few	NA	TRBJ2-7	TGTGCCAGCTCACCACAGGGGCCGAATGGGCCTTACGAGCAGTACTTC	CASSPQGPNGPYEQYF
TRBV7-3	few	NA	TRBJ2-1	TGTGCCAGCAGCTCCACCAGCGGCTCCGGCGAGCAGTTCTTC	CASSSTSGSGEQFF
TRBV19	NA	TRBD2	TRBJ2-3	TGTGCCAGTAGTCGGACTAGGTCGAATACGCAGTATTTT	CASSRTRSNTQYF
TRBV29-1	NA	TRBD1	TRBJ2-7	TGCAGCGTTGGGACAGGTTACTACGAGCAGTACTTC	CSVGTGYYEQYF
TRBV5-4	NA	NA	TRBJ1-1	TGTGCCAGCAGCTTTCAAACGGGGGGTAGCACTGAAGCTTTCTTT	CASSFQTGGSTEAFF
TRBV15	few	NA	TRBJ1-1	TGTGCCACCAGCAGTCGCCCCGGGACCTCCGCTTTCTTT	CATSSRPGTSAFF
TRBV24-1	few	TRBD1	TRBJ2-1	TGTGCCACCTCAGGCATCGGACAGGGGTCGTCTTTCTCCTACAATGAGCAGTTCTTC	CATSGIGQGSSFSYNEQFF
TRBV5-4	few	TRBD2	TRBJ2-3	TGTGCCAGCAGCCGCCTTTTCGGGGGGAGCACAGATACGCAGTATTTT	CASSRLFGGSTDTQYF
TRBV7-9	NA	TRBD1	TRBJ1-5	TGTGCCAGCAGCCTCCGACAGGGCGCGGGTCAGCCCCAGCATTTT	CASSLRQGAGQPQHF
TRBV12-3/TRBV12-4	NA	NA	TRBJ1-4	TGTGCCAGCAGTTTATCCCCGGGCCTTAATGAAAAACTGTTTTTT	CASSLSPGLNEKLFF
TRBV3-1	many	NA	TRBJ2-1	TGTGCCAGCAGCCAACAGCTAGGCGGGCAGTTCTTC	CASSQQLGGQFF
TRBV15	many	NA	TRBJ2-5	TGTGCCACCAGCAGAGATAGGGGGGGAAAGACCCAGTACTTC	CATSRDRGGKTQYF
TRBV28	NA	TRBD1	TRBJ1-6	TGTGCCAGCGGTATACCGGGACAGGGTGATTCACCCCTCCACTTT	CASGIPGQGDSPLHF
TRBV11-2	NA	NA	TRBJ1-6	TGTGCCAGCAGAAGCCCCCGGGAAACGAACGAGCATTCACCCCTCCACTTT	CASRSPRETNEHSPLHF
TRBV5-1	once	NA	TRBJ2-7	TGCGCCAGCAGCAAGAAGCAGGCCTACGAGCAGTACTTC	CASSKKQAYEQYF
TRBV25-1	few	NA	TRBJ2-2	TGTGCCAGCAGTGAATACGGCGGCCATTACGACACCGGGGAGCTGTTTTTT	CASSEYGGHYDTGELFF
TRBV19	few	NA	TRBJ2-2	TGTGCCAGTAGTATAGACCGGGGTCAAGGCGGGGAGCTGTTTTTT	CASSIDRGQGGELFF
TRBV4-2	NA	NA	TRBJ1-1	TGTGCCAGCGAGTCGACAGTGAACACTGAAGCTTTCTTT	CASESTVNTEAFF
TRBV10-1	NA	TRBD1	TRBJ1-2	TGCGCCAGCAGTGAGACAGGGGGCTATGGCTACACCTTC	CASSETGGYGYTF
TRBV9	NA	NA	TRBJ2-5	TGTGCCAGCAGCGTAGCCACCAAATCATACCAAGAGACCCAGTACTTC	CASSVATKSYQETQYF